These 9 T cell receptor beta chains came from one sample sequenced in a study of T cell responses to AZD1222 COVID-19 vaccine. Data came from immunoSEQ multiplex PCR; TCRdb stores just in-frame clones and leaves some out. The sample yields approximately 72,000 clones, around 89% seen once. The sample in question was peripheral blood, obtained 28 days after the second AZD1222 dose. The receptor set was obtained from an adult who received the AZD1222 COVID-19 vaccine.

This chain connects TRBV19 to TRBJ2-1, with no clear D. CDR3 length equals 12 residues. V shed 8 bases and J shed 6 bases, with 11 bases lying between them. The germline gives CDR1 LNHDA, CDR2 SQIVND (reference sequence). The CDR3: CASSRVSNEQFF. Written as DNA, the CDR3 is TGTGCCAGTTCCCGGGTGAGCAATGAGCAGTTCTTC.

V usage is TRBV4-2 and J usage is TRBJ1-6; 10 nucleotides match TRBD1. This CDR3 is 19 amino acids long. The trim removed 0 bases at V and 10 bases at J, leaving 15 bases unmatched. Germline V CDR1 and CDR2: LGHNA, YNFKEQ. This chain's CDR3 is CASSQDLPGQGTRESPLHF. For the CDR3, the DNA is TGTGCCAGCAGCCAAGATCTGCCGGGACAGGGGACTCGGGAATCACCCCTCCACTTT.

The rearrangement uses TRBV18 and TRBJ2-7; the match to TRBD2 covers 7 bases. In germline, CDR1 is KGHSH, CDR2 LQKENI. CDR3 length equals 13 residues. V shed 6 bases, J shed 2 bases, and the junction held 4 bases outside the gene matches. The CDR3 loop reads CASSVGRAYEQYF. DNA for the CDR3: TGTGCCAGCTCGGTTGGGAGGGCCTACGAGCAGTACTTC.

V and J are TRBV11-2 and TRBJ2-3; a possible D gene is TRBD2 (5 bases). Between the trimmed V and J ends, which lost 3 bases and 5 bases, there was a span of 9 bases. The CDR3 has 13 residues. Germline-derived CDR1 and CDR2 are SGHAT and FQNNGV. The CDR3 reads CASSFYAGDTQYF. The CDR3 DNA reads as TGTGCCAGCAGCTTCTACGCGGGAGATACGCAGTATTTT.

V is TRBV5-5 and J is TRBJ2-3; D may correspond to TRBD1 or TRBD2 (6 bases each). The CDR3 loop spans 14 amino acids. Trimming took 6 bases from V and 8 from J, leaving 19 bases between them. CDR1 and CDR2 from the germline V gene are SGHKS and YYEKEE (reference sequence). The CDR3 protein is CASKPEGGSPTQYF. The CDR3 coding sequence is TGTGCCAGCAAGCCCGAGGGGGGATCCCCTACGCAGTATTTT.

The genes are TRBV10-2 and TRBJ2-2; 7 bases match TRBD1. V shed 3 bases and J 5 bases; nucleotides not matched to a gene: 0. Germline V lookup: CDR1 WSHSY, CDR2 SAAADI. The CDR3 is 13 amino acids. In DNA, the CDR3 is TGCGCCAGCAGTGAACAGGGGACCGGGGAGCTGTTTTTT. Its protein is CASSEQGTGELFF.

The CDR3 is CASSSFSAYNEQFF. The CDR3 DNA is TGTGCCAGCAGCTCCTTTAGCGCCTACAATGAGCAGTTCTTC. This sequence joins TRBV27 and TRBJ2-1; tentatively, D is TRBD2 (5 bases). The CDR3 extends over 14 amino acids. Germline V gives CDR1 MNHEY, CDR2 SMNVEV (reference sequence). Trimming cost V 6 bases and J 2 bases, with 11 bases left between them.

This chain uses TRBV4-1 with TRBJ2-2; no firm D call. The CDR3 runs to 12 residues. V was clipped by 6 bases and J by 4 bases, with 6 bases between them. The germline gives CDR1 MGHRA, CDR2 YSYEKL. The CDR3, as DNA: TGCGCCAGCAGACCTCCCACCGGGGAGCTGTTTTTT. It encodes CASRPPTGELFF.

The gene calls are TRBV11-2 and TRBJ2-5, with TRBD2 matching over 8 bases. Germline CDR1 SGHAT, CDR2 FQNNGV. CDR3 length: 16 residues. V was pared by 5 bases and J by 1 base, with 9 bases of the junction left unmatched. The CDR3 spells CASSIGAGGLQETQYF. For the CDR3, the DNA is TGTGCCAGCAGCATTGGGGCGGGAGGTCTCCAAGAGACCCAGTACTTC.